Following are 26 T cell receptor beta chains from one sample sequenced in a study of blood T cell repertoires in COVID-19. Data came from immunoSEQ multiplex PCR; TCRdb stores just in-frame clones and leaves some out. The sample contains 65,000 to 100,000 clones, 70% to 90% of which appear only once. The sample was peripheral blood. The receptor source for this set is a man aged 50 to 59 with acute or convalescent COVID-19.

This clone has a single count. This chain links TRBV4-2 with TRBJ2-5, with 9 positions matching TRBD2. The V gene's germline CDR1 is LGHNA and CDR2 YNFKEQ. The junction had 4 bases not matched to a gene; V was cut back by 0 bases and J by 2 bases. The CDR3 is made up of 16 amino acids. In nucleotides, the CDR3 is TGTGCCAGCAGCCAAGATAAGCGGGGGGATCAAGAGACCCAGTACTTC. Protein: CASSQDKRGDQETQYF.

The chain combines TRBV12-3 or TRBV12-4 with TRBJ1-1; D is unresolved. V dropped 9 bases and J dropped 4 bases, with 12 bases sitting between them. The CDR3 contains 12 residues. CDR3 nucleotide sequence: TGTGCCAGTATTAGAGGGCTCACTGAAGCTTTCTTT. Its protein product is CASIRGLTEAFF.

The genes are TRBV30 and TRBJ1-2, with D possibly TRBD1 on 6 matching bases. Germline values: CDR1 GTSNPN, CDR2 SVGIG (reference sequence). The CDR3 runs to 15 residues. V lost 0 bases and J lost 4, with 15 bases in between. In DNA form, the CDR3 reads TGTGCCTGGAGTGTACCCACAGGGACGGGCTATGGCTACACCTTC. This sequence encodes CAWSVPTGTGYGYTF.

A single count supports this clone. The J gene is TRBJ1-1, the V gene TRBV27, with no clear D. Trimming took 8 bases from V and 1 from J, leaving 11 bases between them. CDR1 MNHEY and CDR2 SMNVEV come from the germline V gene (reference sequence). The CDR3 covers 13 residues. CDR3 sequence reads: CASSFGENTEAFF. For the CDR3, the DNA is TGTGCCAGCTCCTTCGGGGAGAACACTGAAGCTTTCTTT.

CDR3 amino acids: CASRAPGVPSPLHF. The CDR3 DNA is TGTGCCAGCCGAGCCCCGGGGGTCCCTTCACCCCTCCACTTT. The chain links TRBV6-5 to TRBJ1-6, with D possibly being TRBD1 (5 bases). With 8 bases removed from V and 9 bases from J, the gap between germline ends came to 17 bases. The CDR3 totals 14 residues. Germline CDR1 reads MNHEY; CDR2 reads SVGAGI.

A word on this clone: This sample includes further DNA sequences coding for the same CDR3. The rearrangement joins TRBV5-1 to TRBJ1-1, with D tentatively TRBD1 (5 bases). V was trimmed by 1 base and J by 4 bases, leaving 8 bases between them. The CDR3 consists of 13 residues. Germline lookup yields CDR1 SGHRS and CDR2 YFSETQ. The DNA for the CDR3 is TGCGCCAGCAGCTTGTTGGGGGGCACTGAAGCTTTCTTT. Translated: CASSLLGGTEAFF.

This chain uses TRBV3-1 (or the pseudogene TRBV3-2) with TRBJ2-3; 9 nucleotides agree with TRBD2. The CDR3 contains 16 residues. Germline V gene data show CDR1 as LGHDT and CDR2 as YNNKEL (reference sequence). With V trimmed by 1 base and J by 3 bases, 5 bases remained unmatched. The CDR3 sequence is CASSQAGTSITDTQYF. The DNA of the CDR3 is TGTGCCAGCAGCCAAGCCGGGACTAGCATAACAGATACGCAGTATTTT.

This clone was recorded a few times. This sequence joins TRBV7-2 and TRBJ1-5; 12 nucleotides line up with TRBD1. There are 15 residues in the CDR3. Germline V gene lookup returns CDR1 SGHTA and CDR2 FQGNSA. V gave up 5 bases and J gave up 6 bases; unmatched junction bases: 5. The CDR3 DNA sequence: TGTGCCAGCAGCCGGGACAGGGGGCTGGGTCAGCCCCAGCATTTT. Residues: CASSRDRGLGQPQHF.

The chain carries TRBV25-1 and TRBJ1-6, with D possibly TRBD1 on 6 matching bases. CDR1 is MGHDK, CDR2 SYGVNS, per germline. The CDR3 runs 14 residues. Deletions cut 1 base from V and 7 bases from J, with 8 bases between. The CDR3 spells CASSELGQNSPLHF. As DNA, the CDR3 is TGTGCCAGCAGTGAATTAGGACAGAATTCACCCCTCCACTTT.

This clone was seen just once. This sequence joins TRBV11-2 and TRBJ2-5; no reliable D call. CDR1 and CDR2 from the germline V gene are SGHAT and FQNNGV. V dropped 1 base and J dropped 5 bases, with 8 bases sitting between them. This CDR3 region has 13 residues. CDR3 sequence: CASSLGLVETQYF. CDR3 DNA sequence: TGTGCCAGCAGCTTAGGACTGGTGGAGACCCAGTACTTC.

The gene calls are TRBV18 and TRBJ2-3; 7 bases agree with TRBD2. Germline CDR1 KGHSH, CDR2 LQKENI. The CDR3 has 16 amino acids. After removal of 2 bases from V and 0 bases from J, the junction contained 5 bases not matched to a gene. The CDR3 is CASSPAGDPSTDTQYF. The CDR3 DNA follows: TGTGCCAGCTCACCAGCGGGGGACCCTAGCACAGATACGCAGTATTTT.

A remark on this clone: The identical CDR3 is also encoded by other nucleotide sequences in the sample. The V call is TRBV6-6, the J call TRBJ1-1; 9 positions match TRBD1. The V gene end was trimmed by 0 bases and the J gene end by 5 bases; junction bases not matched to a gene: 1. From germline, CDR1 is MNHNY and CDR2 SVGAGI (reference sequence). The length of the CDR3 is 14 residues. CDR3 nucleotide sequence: TGTGCCAGCAGTTACTCGACAGGGGGTACTGAAGCTTTCTTT. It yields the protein CASSYSTGGTEAFF.

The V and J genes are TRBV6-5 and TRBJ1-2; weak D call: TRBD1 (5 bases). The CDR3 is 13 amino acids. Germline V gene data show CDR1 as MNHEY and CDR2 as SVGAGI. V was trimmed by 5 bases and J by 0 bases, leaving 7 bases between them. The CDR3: CASSRDSNYGYTF. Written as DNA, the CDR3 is TGTGCCAGCAGTCGGGACTCTAACTATGGCTACACCTTC.

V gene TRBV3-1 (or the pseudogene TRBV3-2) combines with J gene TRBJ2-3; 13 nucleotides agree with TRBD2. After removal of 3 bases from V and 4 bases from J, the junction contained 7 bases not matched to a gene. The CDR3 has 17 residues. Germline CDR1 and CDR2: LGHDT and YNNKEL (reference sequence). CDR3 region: CASSHKTSGGRPDTQYF. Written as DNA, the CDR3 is TGTGCCAGCAGCCATAAGACTAGCGGGGGGCGGCCAGATACGCAGTATTTT.

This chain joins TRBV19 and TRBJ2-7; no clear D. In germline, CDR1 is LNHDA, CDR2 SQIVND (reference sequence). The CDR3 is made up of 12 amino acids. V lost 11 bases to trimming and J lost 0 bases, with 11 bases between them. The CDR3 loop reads CAPPLSSYEQYV. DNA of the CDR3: TGTGCCCCCCCCTTGAGCTCCTACGAGCAGTACGTC.

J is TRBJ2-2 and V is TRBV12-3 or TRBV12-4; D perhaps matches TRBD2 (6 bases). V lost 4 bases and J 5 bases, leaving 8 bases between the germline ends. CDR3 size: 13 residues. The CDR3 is CASSWRGTGELFF. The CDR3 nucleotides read TGTGCCAGCAGTTGGAGGGGAACCGGGGAGCTGTTTTTT.

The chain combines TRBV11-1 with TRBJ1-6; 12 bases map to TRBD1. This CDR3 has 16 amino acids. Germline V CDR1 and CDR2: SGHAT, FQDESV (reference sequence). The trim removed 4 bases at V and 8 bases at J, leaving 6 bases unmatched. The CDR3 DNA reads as TGTGCCAGCAGCTCATCCGGGACAGGGGGCGATTCACCCCTCCACTTT. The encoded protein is CASSSSGTGGDSPLHF.

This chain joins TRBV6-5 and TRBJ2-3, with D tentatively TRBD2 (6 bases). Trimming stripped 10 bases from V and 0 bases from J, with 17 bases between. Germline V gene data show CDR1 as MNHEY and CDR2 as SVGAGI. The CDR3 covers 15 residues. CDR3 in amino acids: CAISVGGTSTDTQYF. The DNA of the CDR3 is TGTGCCATATCCGTGGGGGGAACTAGCACAGATACGCAGTATTTT.

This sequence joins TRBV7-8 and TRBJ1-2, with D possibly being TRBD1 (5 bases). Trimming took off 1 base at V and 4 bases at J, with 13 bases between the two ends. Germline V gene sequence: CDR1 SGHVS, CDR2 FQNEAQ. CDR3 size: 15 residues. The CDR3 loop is CASSLGRGPSYGYTF. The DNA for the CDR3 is TGTGCCAGCAGCTTAGGGAGGGGCCCGAGCTATGGCTACACCTTC.

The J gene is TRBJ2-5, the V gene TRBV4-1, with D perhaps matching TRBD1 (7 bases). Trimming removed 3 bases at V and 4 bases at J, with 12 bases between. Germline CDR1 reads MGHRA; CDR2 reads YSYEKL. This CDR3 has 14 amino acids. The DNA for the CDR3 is TGCGCCAGCAGCCATCGACAGGGAGGAGAGACCCAGTACTTC. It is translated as CASSHRQGGETQYF.

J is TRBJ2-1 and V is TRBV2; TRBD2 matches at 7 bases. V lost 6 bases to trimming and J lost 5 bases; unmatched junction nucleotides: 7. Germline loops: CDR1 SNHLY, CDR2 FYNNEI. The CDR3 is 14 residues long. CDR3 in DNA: TGTGCCAGCAGGGCGGAGCGGGGCGACAATGAGCAGTTCTTC. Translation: CASRAERGDNEQFF.

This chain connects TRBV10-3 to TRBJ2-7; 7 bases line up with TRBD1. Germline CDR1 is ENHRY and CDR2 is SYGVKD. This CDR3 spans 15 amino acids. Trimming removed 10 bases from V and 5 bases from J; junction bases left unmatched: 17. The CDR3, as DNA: TGTGCCACCGTTAGAACCGGGACAGTTGGCAACGAGCAGTACTTC. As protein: CATVRTGTVGNEQYF.

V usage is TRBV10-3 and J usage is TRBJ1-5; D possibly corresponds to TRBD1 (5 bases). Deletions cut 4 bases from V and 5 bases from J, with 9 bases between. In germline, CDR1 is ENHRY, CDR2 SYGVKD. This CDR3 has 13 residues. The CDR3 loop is CAISVQGDQPQHF. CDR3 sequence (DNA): TGTGCCATCAGTGTTCAGGGCGATCAGCCCCAGCATTTT.

CDR3 amino acids: CASSKPLNRGSGNQPQHF. In nucleotides, the CDR3 is TGTGCCAGCAGCAAACCTTTAAACAGGGGCTCGGGCAATCAGCCCCAGCATTTT. This chain connects TRBV21-1 to TRBJ1-5; TRBD1 is the table's D call, not checked against the DNA. TRBV21-1 is a documented pseudogene. The CDR3 has 18 residues.

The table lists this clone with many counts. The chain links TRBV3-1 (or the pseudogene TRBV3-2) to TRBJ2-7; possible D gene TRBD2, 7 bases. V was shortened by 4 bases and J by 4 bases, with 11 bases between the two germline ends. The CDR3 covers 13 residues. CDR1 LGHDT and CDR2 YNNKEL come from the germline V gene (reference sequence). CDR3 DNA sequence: TGTGCCAGCAGCCTAGGGAGGGGGTACGAGCAGTACTTC. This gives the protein CASSLGRGYEQYF.

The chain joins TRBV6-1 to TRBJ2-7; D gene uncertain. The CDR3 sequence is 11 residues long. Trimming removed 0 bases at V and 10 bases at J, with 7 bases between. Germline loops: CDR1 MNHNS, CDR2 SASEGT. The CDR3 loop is CASSEAGFQYV. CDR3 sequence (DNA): TGTGCCAGCAGTGAAGCCGGGTTCCAGTACGTC.